This T cell receptor beta chain was obtained from a study of cytomegalovirus exposure and HLA in healthy donors (dated by TCRdb to 2017 to 2019). Context from the whole study: In an earlier analysis of approximately 500 of the donors, around 290 Gb of sequence data and about 110 million unique TCR beta sequences from about 180 million T cells were reported. Class I and class II HLA loci were covered by the typing at four-digit resolution. An early release covering 550 to 700 HLA-typed donors comprised about 300 gigabases of sequencing data and 65 million to 100 million unique TCR sequences. To predict cytomegalovirus infection status, the study brought together high-throughput TCR immunosequencing, statistical association of individual TCRs with disease status, and machine learning. Using immunosequencing, the study profiled T cell repertoires from around 670 subjects and related those repertoires to cytomegalovirus serostatus. Of the roughly 400 genotyped donors, approximately 80% fell in the genetic ancestry cluster associated with self-reported Caucasian donors. The aim of the study was to test whether cataloging public T cell receptors could identify signatures of past pathogen exposure. A later analysis re-analyzed previously published TCR beta repertoires from hundreds of donors and added high-resolution HLA genotyping to study TCR occurrence patterns. Rather than drawing on any new phenotypic data, the later analysis identified candidate immune exposures from TCR beta sequences and the way those sequences occurred across donors. All discovery cohort repertoires had been generated using a single sequencing platform. The number of donors typed differed by locus, with roughly 629-640 for A, B, C, DRB1 and DQB1, roughly 520 for DQA1, 600 to 610 for DPA1, and roughly 450 for DPB1. A later genetic analysis used genome-wide SNP genotypes for about 60% of the roughly 670 donors, treating that subset as a discovery cohort. Roughly 5 DR-DQ haplotypes were handled as single units for association and clustering, since linkage in the cohort was strong. An earlier analysis of about 620 of the donors applied high-throughput TCR beta sequencing to assess whether each TCR beta V gene segment acted as functional or pseudogenic. Among around 400 genotyped donors of the cohort, an average of about 240,000 unique TCR beta nucleotide sequences were sequenced per donor, roughly 18% of them non-productive. In addition to the first cohort of around 670 subjects, a separate validation cohort of 120 different subjects was used. Donor age, sex, ethnicity and CMV serostatus were compiled together with the repertoire data. General findings and caveats noted by the study authors: Linkage disequilibrium might explain the correlated functional status among segregating V segments, but an unknown experimental factor could not be ruled out. In a later analysis, TCR association rates were found to vary across HLA loci, with the most associated TCRs seen for DRB1 alleles and the fewest for HLA-C alleles. According to the authors, the approach could potentially be generalized to other disease states and immunological phenotypes. Because HLA typing was unavailable for some donors at each locus, only the typed subset was used in association tests. The only immune exposure information available for the cohort was CMV serostatus. A later genetic analysis associated a missense DCLRE1C variant with V-gene and J-gene trimming of TCR beta chains, and an independent cohort replicated the association. Roughly uniform sequencing depth across donors was assumed in presence/absence analyses, although this assumption may not hold. In vitro tests confirmed that a few of the cytomegalovirus-associated TCR beta chains recognize cytomegalovirus antigens. A group of highly shared sequence variants was considered likely to be a technical artifact of the sequencing pipeline. An earlier analysis of around 500 of the donors showed that most TCR beta V segments appeared in productive rearrangements either about 87% or about 30% of the time, which broadly matched IMGT annotations. This cohort had only TCR beta chains sequenced, and the lack of alpha or paired-chain data limited which features could be detected. Because the 87-base-pair reads could not distinguish some IMGT-functional V segments, including TRBV6-2 and TRBV6-3, those segments were excluded. A later analysis reported that several top co-occurrence clusters appeared linked to parvovirus B19, influenza, CMV and Epstein-Barr virus. The classifier was reported to diagnose cytomegalovirus status with high specificity and sensitivity in both the original and validation cohorts. Because counts were too low, seventeen rarely observed V segments, including chromosome 9 orphons, were excluded from the earlier analysis of fewer than 650 of the donors. Compared with equally common non-associated chains, HLA-associated TCR beta chains in a later analysis were more clonally expanded and had lower generation probabilities. When HLA alleles, especially DR and DQ, strongly co-occurred, attributing TCR associations to individual alleles was difficult. Specific HLA alleles were associated with over 15,000 TCR beta sequences at a false discovery rate of 0.05 in a later analysis. Most CMV-associated TCR beta chains appeared to be HLA-restricted in a later analysis, and the HLA associations seemed to be driven largely by CMV exposure. The study gave a list of about 150 TCR beta chains associated with cytomegalovirus. According to a later genetic analysis, donors in an Asian-associated ancestry cluster had fewer N-insertions in productive TCRs than the approximately 610-donor mean. A further reported finding was that TCR beta sequences accurately predicted the HLA-A and HLA-B alleles for most subjects in the first cohort. Across donors, most TCR sequences were observed very rarely, whereas some public TCRs were present in many individuals.

As to this clone: What this receptor recognizes is not known. The input lacks base qualities; no much larger clone sits a single base away.

The cohort consisted of approximately 670 healthy bone marrow donors. All cohort members were sampled while nominally healthy, although unrecorded immune exposures were likely present. The donor was CMV seronegative and was included in the group of 352 seronegative cohort members. A peripheral blood sample was provided by each donor, and peripheral blood mononuclear cells were used for TCR beta sequencing. Genomic DNA was extracted from the blood cell samples with the Qiagen DNeasy Blood Extraction Kit. The cysteine opens and the phenylalanine closes a CDR3 of 14 amino acids. The DNA shown is the 42-base CDR3, in frame from base 1. Trimming removed 6 bases from V and 2 bases from J; the gene matches leave 5 bases unexplained. CDR1 and CDR2 are read off the germline V gene (reference sequence) as LNHDA and SQIVND. Receptor amplification or capture employed the immunoSEQ multiplex PCR assay. A mixture of 60 forward primers for TCR Vbeta segments and 13 reverse primers for TCR Jbeta segments was used in the multiplex PCR. Amplification of the CDR3 region of rearranged TCR beta genes was performed with a multiplex PCR assay on genomic DNA. Amplified TCR beta libraries were sequenced as 87-base-pair reads on the Illumina HiSeq System. As for the authors' bioinformatics: In a later analysis, some 80 million unique TCR beta chains were counted across the approximately 640 repertoires, and approximately 11 million of these chains were shared by at least two donors. Raw reads were error-corrected and collapsed into unique sequences with a nearest-neighbor algorithm that merged closely related sequences to remove PCR and sequencing errors. Alignment of CDR3 sequences to IMGT reference sequences was used to assign V, D and J gene segments. Each retained sequence needed at least a six-nucleotide match to both a V gene segment and a J gene segment. Rearrangements were called productive when the CDR3 lacked stop codons and stayed in frame with V and J; all others were non-productive. Following IMGT convention, CDR3 was defined as the stretch from the second conserved V-encoded cysteine to the conserved J-encoded phenylalanine. In an earlier analysis of around 540 of the donors, sequences lacking an unambiguous match to a single V gene segment were excluded. An earlier analysis of some 610 of the donors called V segments functional above 56.7% productive rearrangements and segregating when the between-donor standard deviation exceeded 5%. To diagnose cytomegalovirus status from the catalog of TCR beta chain sequences, a statistical classification framework was built. In a later analysis, TCR nucleotide sequences were compared against IMGT/GENE-DB human TR gene sequences so that V and J genes could be assigned. A later analysis assigned CDR3 sequences and most-parsimonious VDJ recombination scenarios with the TCRdist pipeline. In a later analysis, every TCR beta chain was defined by the combination of its CDR3 amino acid sequence and its V-gene family, and reads without a unique V-gene family were dropped. To address suspected cross-contamination and a sequencing artifact, a later analysis removed a few hundred highly shared, low-generation-probability nucleotide sequences. For each public chain, a later analysis derived a clonal expansion index from normalized ranks of inferred template counts within each repertoire. In a later analysis, generation probabilities were computed using a VDJ recombination model fitted to out-of-frame rearrangements, and the results were checked against IGoR. In a later analysis, hypergeometric tests were used to score TCR-TCR, TCR-HLA and TCR-CMV co-occurrence, with a repertoire-size bias correction applied to TCR pairs. In a later analysis, false discovery rates were estimated by permuting HLA or CMV assignments 20 times. In a later analysis, co-occurring TCRs were grouped using DBSCAN, with TCRdist sequence similarity added in when clustering inside HLA-allele-positive subsets. Repertoires with fewer than 30,000 or more than 120,000 public chains were left out of co-occurrence clustering, as were about five repertoires with anomalous nucleotide sharing. As stored in TCRdb, this immuneACCESS dataset retains in-frame rearrangements with V and J assigned. A fraction of the clones does not appear; measured against another copy, unresolved V genes explain less than half of the discrepancy, and the remainder lacks a known reason. That table gives V, J and clone size, and the DNA gave D and trimming. This sample gives some 63,000 clones in total; roughly 80% of them show up just once. The top ten constitute about 4% of the sample.

The specimen was PBMCs. The sequence was obtained from a woman between 35 and 50 years old in good health and CMV-seronegative. This chain joins TRBV19 to TRBJ1-2; TRBD1 matches 8 bases in the middle. In nucleotides, the sequence is TGTGCCAGTAGAACGGGACAGGCGAACTATGGCTACACCTTC. This yields the protein CASRTGQANYGYTF.